This T cell receptor beta chain was obtained from a study of blood T cell repertoires in COVID-19. The J segment lost 5 bases and the V segment lost 5 bases, leaving 11 bases of the junction unmatched. From germline, CDR1 is SGHRS and CDR2 YFSETQ. This CDR3 contains 15 residues. This table comes from immunoSEQ multiplex PCR, and its TCRdb copy is limited to in-frame clones, with some not included. Among some 180,000 clones listed, about 80% were seen once. This TCR was sampled from a man in his sixties with acute or convalescent COVID-19. The sample consisted of peripheral blood. V usage is TRBV5-1 and J usage is TRBJ2-7; TRBD2 agrees at 9 bases. CDR3 sequence: CASRTIVAGADEQYF. The CDR3 DNA reads as TGCGCCAGCAGGACCATCGTAGCGGGAGCCGACGAGCAGTACTTC.